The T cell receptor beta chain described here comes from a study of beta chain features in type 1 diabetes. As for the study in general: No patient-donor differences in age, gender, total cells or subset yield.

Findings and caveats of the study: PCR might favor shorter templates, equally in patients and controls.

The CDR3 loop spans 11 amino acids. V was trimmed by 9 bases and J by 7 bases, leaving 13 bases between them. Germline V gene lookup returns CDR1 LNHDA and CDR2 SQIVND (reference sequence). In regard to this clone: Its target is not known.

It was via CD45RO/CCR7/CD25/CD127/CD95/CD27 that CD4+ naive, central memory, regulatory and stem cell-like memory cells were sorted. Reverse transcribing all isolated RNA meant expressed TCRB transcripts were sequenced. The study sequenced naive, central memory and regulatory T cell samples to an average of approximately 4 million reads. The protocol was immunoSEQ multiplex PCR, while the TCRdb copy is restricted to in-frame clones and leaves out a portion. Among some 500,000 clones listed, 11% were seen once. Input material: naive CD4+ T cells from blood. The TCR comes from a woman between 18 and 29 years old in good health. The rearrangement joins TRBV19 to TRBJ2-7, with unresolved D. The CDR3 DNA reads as TGTGCCAGCCAATTCAAGAGGGAGCAGTACTTC. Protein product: CASQFKREQYF.